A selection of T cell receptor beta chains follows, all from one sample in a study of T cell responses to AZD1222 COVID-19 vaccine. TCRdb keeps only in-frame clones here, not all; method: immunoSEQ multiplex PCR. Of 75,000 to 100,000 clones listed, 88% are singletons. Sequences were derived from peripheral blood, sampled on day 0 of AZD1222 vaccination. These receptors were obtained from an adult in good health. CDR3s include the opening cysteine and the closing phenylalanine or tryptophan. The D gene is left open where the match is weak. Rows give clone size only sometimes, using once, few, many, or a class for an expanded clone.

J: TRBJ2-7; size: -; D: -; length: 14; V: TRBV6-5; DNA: TGTGCCAGCAGTTACGGTATGGGGAACTACGAGCAGTACTTC; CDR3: CASSYGMGNYEQYF
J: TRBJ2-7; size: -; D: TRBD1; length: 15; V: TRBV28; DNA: TGTGCCAGCCATGAGGGACAGGGGGCCGTCTACGAGCAGTACTTC; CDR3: CASHEGQGAVYEQYF
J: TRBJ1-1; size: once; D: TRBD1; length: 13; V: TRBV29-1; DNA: TGCAGCGTTACCGGACAGGGGAACACTGAAGCTTTCTTT; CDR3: CSVTGQGNTEAFF
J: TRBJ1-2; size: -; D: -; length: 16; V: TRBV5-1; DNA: TGCGCCAGCAGCTTGGTTAAACAGGGATATCGACATGGCTACACCTTC; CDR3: CASSLVKQGYRHGYTF
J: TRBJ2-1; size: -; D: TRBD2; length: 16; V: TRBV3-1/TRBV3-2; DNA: TGTGCCAGCAGCCAAGATGGCGGGAGATCCTACAATGAGCAGTTCTTC; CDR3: CASSQDGGRSYNEQFF
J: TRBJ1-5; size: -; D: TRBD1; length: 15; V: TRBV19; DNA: TGTGCCAGTAGTGCGGACAGGGTCCCGGGGTGGCCCCAGCATTTT; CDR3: CASSADRVPGWPQHF
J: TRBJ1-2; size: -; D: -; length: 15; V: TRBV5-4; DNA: TGTGCCAGCAGCCCCCGGTCGACGGCCGTCTATGGCTACACCTTC; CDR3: CASSPRSTAVYGYTF
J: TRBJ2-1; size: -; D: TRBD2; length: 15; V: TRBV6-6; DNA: TGTGCCAGCAGTTACCCCGCGGGAGGGCTGAATGAGCAGTTCTTC; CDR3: CASSYPAGGLNEQFF
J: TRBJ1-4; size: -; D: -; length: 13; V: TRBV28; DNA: TGTGCCAGCACTGCGGGCTCCTCAAACAAACTGTTTTTT; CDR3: CASTAGSSNKLFF
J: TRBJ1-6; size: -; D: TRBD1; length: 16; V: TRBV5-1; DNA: TGCGCCAGCAGTTGGACCGGGACAGAGGCGGGGTCACCCCTCCACTTT; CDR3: CASSWTGTEAGSPLHF
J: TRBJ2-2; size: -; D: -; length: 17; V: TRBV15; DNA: TGTGCCACCAGCAGAGAAACTGGAGTGGGAGTTAGCGGGGAGCTGTTTTTT; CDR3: CATSRETGVGVSGELFF
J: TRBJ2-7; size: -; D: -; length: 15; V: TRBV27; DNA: TGTGCCAGCAGTTTAAGCCCCCTAGCCGGCTACGAGCAGTACTTC; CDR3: CASSLSPLAGYEQYF
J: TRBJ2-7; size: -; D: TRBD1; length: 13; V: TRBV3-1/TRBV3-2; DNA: TGTGCCAGCAGCCCTGGGACAGGGTATAGGTCGTACTTC; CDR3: CASSPGTGYRSYF
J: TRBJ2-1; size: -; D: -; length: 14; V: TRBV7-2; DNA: TGTGCCAGCAGCTTAGCGAGGGGACACAATGAGCAGTTCTTC; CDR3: CASSLARGHNEQFF
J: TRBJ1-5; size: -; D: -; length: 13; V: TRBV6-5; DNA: TGTGCCACCCGTTGGGAGGGCAATCAGCCCCAGCATTTT; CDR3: CATRWEGNQPQHF
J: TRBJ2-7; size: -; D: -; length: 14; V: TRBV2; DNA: TGTGCCAGCAGTGAATCTCCGGATTCTTTGGAGCAGTACTTC; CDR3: CASSESPDSLEQYF
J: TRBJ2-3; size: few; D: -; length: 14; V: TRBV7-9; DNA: TGTGCCAGCAGCTTAGGGGTGCGCACAGATACGCAGTATTTT; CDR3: CASSLGVRTDTQYF
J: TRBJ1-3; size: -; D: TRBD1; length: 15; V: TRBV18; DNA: TGTGCCAGCTCACCGGGACAGAGCTCTGGAAACACCATATATTTT; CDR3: CASSPGQSSGNTIYF
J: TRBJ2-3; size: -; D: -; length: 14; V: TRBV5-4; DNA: TGTGCCAGCAGCTTCTCCTCCCGCACAGATACGCAGTATTTT; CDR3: CASSFSSRTDTQYF
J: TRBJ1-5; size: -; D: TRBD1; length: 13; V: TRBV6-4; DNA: TGTGCCAGAGAGACAGGGGGCGATCAGCCCCAGCATTTT; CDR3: CARETGGDQPQHF
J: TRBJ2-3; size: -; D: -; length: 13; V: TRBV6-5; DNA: TGTGCCAGCAGTTTTCTAGCTAGTGATACGCAGTATTTT; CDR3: CASSFLASDTQYF
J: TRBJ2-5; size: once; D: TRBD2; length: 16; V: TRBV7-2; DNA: TGTGCCAGCAGCTGGGATAGCGGGAGGGCCGCAGAGACCCAGTACTTC; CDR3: CASSWDSGRAAETQYF
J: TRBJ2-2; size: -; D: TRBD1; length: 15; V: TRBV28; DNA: TGTGCCAGCAGTTTCTGGACAGGGCAGGTCGGGGAGCTGTTTTTT; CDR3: CASSFWTGQVGELFF
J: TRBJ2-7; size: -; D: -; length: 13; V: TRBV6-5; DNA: TGTGCCAGCAGTTACGAAGGGGGAGGCGAGCAGTACTTC; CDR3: CASSYEGGGEQYF
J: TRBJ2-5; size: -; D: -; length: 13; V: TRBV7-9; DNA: TGTGCCAGCACCGGCCTTCTAAGGGAGACCCAGTACTTC; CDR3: CASTGLLRETQYF
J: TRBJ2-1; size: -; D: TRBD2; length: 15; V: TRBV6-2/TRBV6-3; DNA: TGTGCCAGCAGTTATAGGACTAGCGCTATCAATGAGCAGTTCTTC; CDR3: CASSYRTSAINEQFF
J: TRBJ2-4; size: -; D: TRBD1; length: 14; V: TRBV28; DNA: TGTGCCACCCGTTCGGGACAGGAAAAAAACATTCAGTACTTC; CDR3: CATRSGQEKNIQYF
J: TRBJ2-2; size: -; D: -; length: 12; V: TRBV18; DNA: TGTGCCAGCTCAGGGGACACCGGGGAGCTGTTTTTT; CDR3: CASSGDTGELFF
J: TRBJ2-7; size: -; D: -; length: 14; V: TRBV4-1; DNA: TGCGCCAGCAGCCAAGTTACAGGGCTAGGGGAGCAGTACTTC; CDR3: CASSQVTGLGEQYF
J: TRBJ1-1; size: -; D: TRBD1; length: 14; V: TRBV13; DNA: TGTGCCAGCAGCAACCGGGACAGTTTCACTGAAGCTTTCTTT; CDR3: CASSNRDSFTEAFF
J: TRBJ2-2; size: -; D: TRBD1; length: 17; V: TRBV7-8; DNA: TGTGCCAGCAGCTTAGATCCGGGACAGGGGAACACCGGGGAGCTGTTTTTT; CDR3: CASSLDPGQGNTGELFF
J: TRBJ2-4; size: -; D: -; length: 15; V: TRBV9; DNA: TGTGCCAGCAGCGTAGACCCTGACCCTAAAAACATTCAGTACTTC; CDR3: CASSVDPDPKNIQYF
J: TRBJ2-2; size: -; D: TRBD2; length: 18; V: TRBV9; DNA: TGTGCCAGCAGCTCGGGACTAGCGGGGTTCTCAAACACCGGGGAGCTGTTTTTT; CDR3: CASSSGLAGFSNTGELFF
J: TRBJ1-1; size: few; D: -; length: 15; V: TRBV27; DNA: TGTGCCAGCAGTTTAAATGGATGGTCGAACACTGAAGCTTTCTTT; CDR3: CASSLNGWSNTEAFF
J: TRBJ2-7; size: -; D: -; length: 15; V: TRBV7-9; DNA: TGTGCCAGCAGCGCCCGGGACGCGGAGGCCCTCGAGCAGTACTTC; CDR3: CASSARDAEALEQYF
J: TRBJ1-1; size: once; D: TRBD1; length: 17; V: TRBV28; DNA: TGTGCCAGCAGTTTATTCCGACAGGGGGCGAGGGGGACTGAAGCTTTCTTT; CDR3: CASSLFRQGARGTEAFF
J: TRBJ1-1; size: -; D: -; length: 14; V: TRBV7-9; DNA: TGTGCCAGCAGCTTAGACCAGGGTGGCACTGAAGCTTTCTTT; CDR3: CASSLDQGGTEAFF
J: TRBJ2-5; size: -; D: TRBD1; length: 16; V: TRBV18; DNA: TGTGCCAGCTCACCACCGTGGACAGGGACGGAAGAGACCCAGTACTTC; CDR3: CASSPPWTGTEETQYF
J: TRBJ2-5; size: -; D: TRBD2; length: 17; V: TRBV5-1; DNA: TGCGCCAGCAGCTTGGAATCCCGGACTAGCGGGTTGGAGACCCAGTACTTC; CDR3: CASSLESRTSGLETQYF
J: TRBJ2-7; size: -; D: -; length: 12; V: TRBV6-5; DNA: TGTGCCAGCATTTCTCTCTTCTACGAGCAGTACTTC; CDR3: CASISLFYEQYF
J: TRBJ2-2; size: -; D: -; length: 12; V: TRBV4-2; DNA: TGTGCCAGCAGCACGAACACCGGGGAGCTGTTTTTT; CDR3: CASSTNTGELFF
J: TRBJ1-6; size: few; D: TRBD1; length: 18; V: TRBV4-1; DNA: TGCGCCAGCAGCCAAGGAGGGCTGGGGGGACAGGGTGGATCACCCCTCCACTTT; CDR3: CASSQGGLGGQGGSPLHF
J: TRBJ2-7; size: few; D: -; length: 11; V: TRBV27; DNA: TGTGCCAGCAGTACGAGCTACGAGCAGTACTTC; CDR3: CASSTSYEQYF
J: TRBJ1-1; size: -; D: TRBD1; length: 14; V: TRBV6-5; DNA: TGTGCCAGCAGCCTGGACAGGGATGTAACTGAAGCTTTCTTT; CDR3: CASSLDRDVTEAFF
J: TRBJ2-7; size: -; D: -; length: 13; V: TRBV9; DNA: TGTGCCAGCAGCAGGGGACAATACTACGAGCAGTACTTC; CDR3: CASSRGQYYEQYF
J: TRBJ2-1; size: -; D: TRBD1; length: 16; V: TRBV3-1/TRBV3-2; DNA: TGTGCCAGCAGCCAAGATCGGACAGGGGTATACAATGAGCAGTTCTTC; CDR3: CASSQDRTGVYNEQFF
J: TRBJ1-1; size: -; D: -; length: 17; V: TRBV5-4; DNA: TGTGCCAGCAGCTTGAAGCTGGGTTCGGCAGGGAACACTGAAGCTTTCTTT; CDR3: CASSLKLGSAGNTEAFF
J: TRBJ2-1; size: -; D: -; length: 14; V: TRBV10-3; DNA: TGTGCCATCAGGGGCAGTGCCGGAGGAAAAGAGCAGTTCTTC; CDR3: CAIRGSAGGKEQFF